A single sample is the source of the 10 T cell receptor beta chains below, sequenced in a study of graft-versus-host responses after intestinal transplantation. The table came from immunoSEQ multiplex PCR; TCRdb's copy has only in-frame clones and leaves some out. The profile shows some 90,000 clones, roughly 92% of them singletons. Antigen specificity for these receptors is unknown. The sequencing used unstimulated CD4+ T cells sorted from spleen or lymph node cells, collected before intestinal transplant. The receptors here all came from a human donor who received an intestinal transplant.

This chain connects TRBV7-2 to TRBJ2-7; maybe TRBD2 (5 bases). CDR1 is SGHTA, CDR2 FQGNSA, per germline. Trimming left V 5 bases short and J 1 base short, with 9 bases between. The CDR3 is 13 residues long. This chain's CDR3 is CASSPGFSYEQYF. CDR3 coding DNA: TGTGCCAGCAGCCCGGGATTTTCCTACGAGCAGTACTTC.

As for this clone: Other DNA sequences in this sample translate to the same CDR3. This sequence joins TRBV5-1 and TRBJ1-5; D unresolved. This CDR3 has 13 amino acids. Germline V CDR1 and CDR2: SGHRS, YFSETQ. The V end was cut by 4 bases, the J end by 0 bases, with 5 bases between. The CDR3 region has the DNA TGCGCCAGCAGCCCGGATAGCAATCAGCCCCAGCATTTT. It is translated as CASSPDSNQPQHF.

This chain uses TRBV19 with TRBJ2-3, with D tentatively TRBD1 or TRBD2 (6 bases each). The germline CDR1 and CDR2 sequences are LNHDA and SQIVND (reference sequence). The CDR3 extends over 17 amino acids. V lost 4 bases, J lost 2 bases, and 19 bases lay in between. CDR3: CASSTTGADIYTDTQYF. CDR3 nucleotides: TGTGCCAGTAGTACTACGGGGGCAGACATTTACACAGATACGCAGTATTTT. The full variable domain, with the rest looked up from reference TRBV19 and TRBJ2-3, is DGGITQSPKYLFRKEGQNVTLSCEQNLNHDAMYWYRQDPGQGLRLIYYSQIVNDFQKGDIAEGYSVSREKKESFPLTVTSAQKNPTAFYLCASSTTGADIYTDTQYFGPGTRLTVL.

This clone appeared once. The chain carries TRBV27 and TRBJ1-1, with a tentative D call TRBD1 (5 bases). Trimming stripped 5 bases from V and 4 bases from J, with 11 bases between. CDR1 and CDR2 from the germline V gene are MNHEY and SMNVEV (reference sequence). The CDR3 is 13 residues long. The CDR3 here is CASSLDGGTEAFF. DNA for the CDR3: TGTGCCAGCAGTCTCGACGGGGGCACTGAAGCTTTCTTT.

As for this clone: Other DNA sequences within the sample encode an identical CDR3. V and J are TRBV18 and TRBJ2-2; D perhaps matches TRBD1 (7 bases). Germline V gene lookup returns CDR1 KGHSH and CDR2 LQKENI. Trimming took off 3 bases at V and 4 bases at J, with 12 bases between the two ends. The CDR3 has 15 amino acids. For the CDR3, the DNA is TGTGCCAGCTCACCCAGACAGGGAGGCACCGGGGAGCTGTTTTTT. Protein sequence: CASSPRQGGTGELFF. Drawing the rest from reference TRBV18 and TRBJ2-2, the complete variable domain is NAGVMQNPRHLVRRRGQEARLRCSPMKGHSHVYWYRQLPEEGLKFMVYLQKENIIDESGMPKERFSAEFPKEGPSILRIQQVVRGDSAAYFCASSPRQGGTGELFFGEGSRLTVL.

The CDR3 loop reads CASSFFTGGPETQYF. For the CDR3, the DNA is TGTGCCAGCAGCTTTTTCACGGGAGGACCCGAGACCCAGTACTTC. The rearrangement links TRBV5-4 to TRBJ2-5, with 7 bases matching TRBD2. Germline loops: CDR1 SGHNT, CDR2 YYREEE (reference sequence). Germline trimming cut 2 bases from V and 5 bases from J; bases unmatched to any gene: 9. This CDR3 is built from 15 residues.

This clone was observed a single time. The chain joins TRBV19 to TRBJ1-5, with D perhaps TRBD1 (6 bases). V lost 5 bases and J lost 3, with 11 bases in between. This CDR3 is 14 amino acids long. Germline lookup yields CDR1 LNHDA and CDR2 SQIVND (reference sequence). The CDR3 DNA is TGTGCCAGTAGTGTACAGGGCTTCAATCAGCCCCAGCATTTT. Its translation is CASSVQGFNQPQHF.

The rearrangement uses TRBV6-5 and TRBJ2-5; D not certain. This CDR3 contains 14 residues. Trimming removed 0 bases from V and 5 bases from J, with 10 bases in between. The germline V gene has CDR1 MNHEY and CDR2 SVGAGI. The CDR3 is CASSYSGEAETQYF. In nucleotides, the CDR3 is TGTGCCAGCAGTTACTCGGGTGAGGCGGAGACCCAGTACTTC.

The V call is TRBV6-1, the J call TRBJ1-5, with a tentative D call TRBD1 (6 bases). V shed 1 base and J shed 0 bases, with 16 bases lying between them. The CDR3 totals 18 residues. CDR1 MNHNS and CDR2 SASEGT come from the germline V gene. In DNA form, the CDR3 reads TGTGCCAGCAGTGAAGATAGGGGGAGACTCAATAGCAATCAGCCCCAGCATTTT. Translated: CASSEDRGRLNSNQPQHF.

This chain joins TRBV5-1 and TRBJ2-7; unclear D gene. Germline V gene data show CDR1 as SGHRS and CDR2 as YFSETQ. V lost 0 bases and J lost 0, with 13 bases in between. The CDR3 consists of 16 residues. The CDR3 protein is CASSLVSATSSYEQYF. The CDR3 DNA reads TGCGCCAGCAGCTTGGTGTCAGCGACGAGCTCCTACGAGCAGTACTTC.